These 30 T cell receptor beta chains were sequenced from one sample in a study of T cell responses to AZD1222 COVID-19 vaccine. Clones were read by immunoSEQ multiplex PCR, and TCRdb kept only the in-frame ones, dropping some. The sample has about 200,000 clones, 85% to 95% seen once. This material consisted of peripheral blood, taken on day 0 of AZD1222 vaccination. These receptors were taken from an adult in good health.

The gene calls are TRBV19 and TRBJ1-5, with TRBD1 as a possible D gene (6 bases). This CDR3 is 13 amino acids long. The germline V and J ends were trimmed by 5 bases and 8 bases, with 13 bases remaining between them. The V gene's germline CDR1 is LNHDA and CDR2 SQIVND (reference sequence). CDR3 region: CASSFRGGEPQHF. The CDR3 DNA follows: TGTGCCAGTAGTTTTAGAGGGGGAGAGCCCCAGCATTTT.

The count of this clone is one. The rearrangement links TRBV5-1 to TRBJ2-6; TRBD1 matches 11 bases. Germline CDR1 SGHRS, CDR2 YFSETQ. The CDR3 runs 19 residues. Trimming cost V 3 bases and J 1 base; bases outside gene matches: 9. CDR3: CASSWGTGGSLSGANVLTF. In DNA form, the CDR3 reads TGCGCCAGCAGCTGGGGGACAGGGGGTTCCCTATCTGGGGCCAACGTCCTGACTTTC.

The rearrangement links TRBV4-3 to TRBJ2-3; tentative D call: TRBD1 (6 bases). The CDR3 has 17 residues. Germline lookup yields CDR1 LGHNA and CDR2 YSLEER. V was cut by 4 bases and J by 0 bases, with 17 bases left in between. CDR3 nucleotide sequence: TGCGCCAGCAGCCGAGAGCTTAACAGGGATAGCACAGATACGCAGTATTTT. Translation gives CASSRELNRDSTDTQYF.

The chain couples TRBV6-2 or TRBV6-3 to TRBJ1-5, with 7 positions matching TRBD1. Trimming removed 2 bases from V and 4 bases from J; junction bases left unmatched: 5. The germline gives CDR1 MNHEY, CDR2 SVGEGT. This CDR3 region has 15 residues. Here the CDR3 DNA reads TGTGCCAGCAGTTACCACAGGGGAGAGAATCAGCCCCAGCATTTT. Its protein product is CASSYHRGENQPQHF.

The V call is TRBV10-2, the J call TRBJ2-1; 7 nucleotides align to TRBD2. V shed 6 bases, J shed 7 bases, and the junction held 6 bases outside the gene matches. CDR1 and CDR2 (germline): WSHSY, SAAADI. The CDR3 consists of 13 residues. The CDR3 spells CASRTGGWNEQFF. DNA for the CDR3: TGCGCCAGCAGAACGGGGGGATGGAATGAGCAGTTCTTC.

The chain uses TRBV6-5 and TRBJ1-1; 8 bases map to TRBD1. The V gene's germline CDR1 is MNHEY and CDR2 SVGAGI. With V trimmed by 2 bases and J by 5 bases, 7 bases remained unmatched. The CDR3 consists of 15 residues. The CDR3 coding sequence is TGTGCCAGCAGTTACGGGGCGGACAGGGTTACTGAAGCTTTCTTT. Its protein product is CASSYGADRVTEAFF.

As to this clone: One junction end disagrees with the germline gene, perhaps due to a read error. The chain joins TRBV4-3 to TRBJ1-1; the D gene is possibly TRBD1 (5 bases). This CDR3 region has 14 residues. Per the germline V gene, CDR1 is LGHNA and CDR2 is YSLEER. DNA of the CDR3: TGCGCCAGCAGCCAAGAGAGGGGCGCATCAATAGCTTGGTTT. Its protein product is CASSQERGASIAWF.

In regard to this clone: One end of the junction does not line up with germline, which may come from a read error. The chain employs TRBV7-6 and TRBJ1-1; maybe TRBD1 (6 bases). This CDR3 is 15 amino acids long. Per the germline V gene, CDR1 is SGHVS and CDR2 is FNYEAQ. DNA for the CDR3: TGTGCCAGCAGCTTAAAGGGCGACAGGACAACACTCCCTACCTTT. Residues: CASSLKGDRTTLPTF.

V is TRBV21-1 and J is TRBJ1-1. TRBV21-1 is given as a pseudogene. This CDR3 contains 15 residues. The CDR3 region is CASSITGGRITEAFF. Here the CDR3 DNA reads TGTGCCAGCAGCATTACGGGGGGGAGGATCACTGAAGCTTTCTTT.

This clone occurred a few times. The chain couples TRBV5-1 to TRBJ1-1; D not certain. Looked up from germline, CDR1 is SGHRS and CDR2 is YFSETQ. This CDR3 is built from 14 residues. The ends were cut back, 0 bases at V and 2 bases at J, with 8 bases in the middle. The CDR3 DNA is TGCGCCAGCAGCTTGGTTGGAGCAAACACTGAAGCTTTCTTT. Encoded protein: CASSLVGANTEAFF.

The chain has TRBV29-1 and TRBJ1-1; the D is unclear. Germline V gene lookup returns CDR1 SQVTM and CDR2 ANQGSEA. The CDR3 is 13 residues long. The V end lost 5 bases, the J end lost 0 bases, and 10 bases lay between the germline ends. The CDR3 reads CSVSMIMNTEAFF. The CDR3 DNA is TGCAGCGTTTCGATGATCATGAACACTGAAGCTTTCTTT.

The chain uses TRBV29-1 and TRBJ1-2; a possible D gene is TRBD1 (6 bases). Deletions cut 7 bases from V and 2 bases from J, with 14 bases between. The CDR3 length is 13 residues. Germline V gene lookup returns CDR1 SQVTM and CDR2 ANQGSEA. The CDR3 bases are TGCAGCGCCTCCAGGGGCGGGAACTATGGCTACACCTTC. It translates to CSASRGGNYGYTF.

V usage is TRBV27 and J usage is TRBJ2-1; TRBD2 might be the D (6 bases). V was clipped by 3 bases and J by 5 bases, with 17 bases between them. The CDR3 is made up of 16 amino acids. The V gene's germline CDR1 is MNHEY and CDR2 SMNVEV (reference sequence). The chain's CDR3 is CASSLLGLSSNNEQFF. In DNA form, the CDR3 reads TGTGCCAGCAGTTTGTTGGGACTTTCAAGTAACAATGAGCAGTTCTTC.

The rearrangement links TRBV30 to TRBJ1-6; possible D gene TRBD1, 5 bases. This CDR3 has 17 amino acids. V lost 2 bases and J lost 0, with 14 bases in between. Germline assignment: CDR1 GTSNPN and CDR2 SVGIG (reference sequence). The CDR3 region is CAWSRRGGSSYNSPLHF. For the CDR3, the DNA is TGTGCCTGGAGTCGGCGGGGCGGCAGCTCCTATAATTCACCCCTCCACTTT.

V usage is TRBV2 and J usage is TRBJ1-1; no clear D. This CDR3 has 12 amino acids. V gave up 3 bases and J gave up 6 bases, with 8 bases separating them. Per germline, CDR1 SNHLY and CDR2 FYNNEI. CDR3 nucleotides: TGTGCCAGCAGTGAGTGGGCAGCTGAAGCTTTCTTT. Amino acids: CASSEWAAEAFF.

This clone was observed a few times. The chain combines TRBV6-6 with TRBJ2-7, with a tentative D call TRBD2 (6 bases). This CDR3 spans 14 amino acids. Germline lookup yields CDR1 MNHNY and CDR2 SVGAGI (reference sequence). The V and J ends lost 0 bases and 3 bases respectively, with 9 bases between them. CDR3 residues: CASSYSAGYYEQYF. The CDR3 bases are TGTGCCAGCAGTTACTCGGCGGGGTACTACGAGCAGTACTTC.

This chain links TRBV13 with TRBJ2-1, with D unclear. Germline-derived CDR1 and CDR2 are PRHDT and FYEKMQ (reference sequence). Deletions cut 6 bases from V and 6 bases from J, with 6 bases between. The CDR3 consists of 11 residues. The CDR3 region is CASRLSNEQFF. As DNA, the CDR3 is TGTGCCAGCAGACTCAGCAATGAGCAGTTCTTC.

V and J are TRBV4-2 and TRBJ2-5; 11 positions match TRBD1. The V segment lost 3 bases and the J segment 5 bases; nucleotides outside the gene matches: 5. The CDR3 totals 15 residues. CDR1 is LGHNA and CDR2 is YNFKEQ in the germline V gene. CDR3 sequence (DNA): TGTGCCAGCAGCCAGGCCGGGACAGGGGGGGAGACCCAGTACTTC. Amino acids: CASSQAGTGGETQYF.

This sequence joins TRBV7-9 and TRBJ1-3, with D unresolved. The CDR3 totals 14 residues. In germline, CDR1 is SEHNR, CDR2 FQNEAQ (reference sequence). V lost 5 bases, J lost 1 base, and 9 bases lay in between. CDR3 in amino acids: CASSQSTSGNTIYF. CDR3 DNA: TGTGCCAGCAGCCAAAGCACTTCTGGAAACACCATATATTTT. Filled out from reference TRBV7-9 and TRBJ1-3, the complete variable domain reads DTGVSQNPRHKITKRGQNVTFRCDPISEHNRLYWYRQTLGQGPEFLTYFQNEAQLEKSRLLSDRFSAERPKGSFSTLEIQRTEQGDSAMYLCASSQSTSGNTIYFGEGSWLTVV.

A single count supports this clone. The rearrangement joins TRBV7-9 to TRBJ1-2, with 11 bases aligning to TRBD1. V was pared by 3 bases and J by 1 base, with 7 bases of the junction left unmatched. The CDR3 is made up of 17 amino acids. Germline V gene sequence: CDR1 SEHNR, CDR2 FQNEAQ (reference sequence). This CDR3 reads CASSFGQGAGYNYGYTF. CDR3 DNA: TGTGCCAGCAGCTTTGGACAGGGGGCTGGATATAACTATGGCTACACCTTC.

V and J are TRBV18 and TRBJ2-5; D is undetermined. Per the germline V gene, CDR1 is KGHSH and CDR2 is LQKENI. Between the trimmed V and J ends, which lost 2 bases and 5 bases, there was a span of 3 bases. This CDR3 is built from 11 residues. The CDR3 DNA sequence: TGTGCCAGCTCACCAACGGAGACCCAGTACTTC. Translating gives CASSPTETQYF.

This chain uses TRBV6-5 with TRBJ2-4; D remains ambiguous. V was shortened by 6 bases and J by 0 bases, with 9 bases between the two germline ends. Germline CDR1 reads MNHEY; CDR2 reads SVGAGI. The CDR3 is made up of 14 amino acids. The CDR3 DNA reads TGTGCCAGCAGCCCCGTATTAGCCAAAAACATTCAGTACTTC. Amino acids: CASSPVLAKNIQYF.

This clone has a single count. The rearrangement links TRBV6-5 to TRBJ1-2; 8 positions match TRBD1. Per the germline V gene, CDR1 is MNHEY and CDR2 is SVGAGI. Losses at the gene ends were 4 bases for V and 5 bases for J; bases not matched to a gene: 9. This CDR3 region has 15 residues. CDR3: CASSSPGQGEYGYTF. The CDR3 bases are TGTGCCAGCAGTTCTCCTGGACAGGGAGAATATGGCTACACCTTC.

The sample holds one count of this clone. This rearrangement joins TRBV5-1 to TRBJ2-5, with 11 bases identical to TRBD1. V lost 3 bases to trimming and J lost 1 base; unmatched junction nucleotides: 2. CDR1 and CDR2 from the germline V gene are SGHRS and YFSETQ. The CDR3 is 15 amino acids. CDR3 amino acids: CASSWGTGGQETQYF. The CDR3 DNA reads as TGCGCCAGCAGCTGGGGGACAGGGGGCCAAGAGACCCAGTACTTC.

The CDR3 reads CASSTGHGSQPQHF. The CDR3 bases are TGTGCCAGTAGTACGGGTCATGGCAGTCAGCCCCAGCATTTT. The chain couples TRBV19 to TRBJ1-5; D remains unclear. The CDR3 has 14 amino acids. Trimming stripped 4 bases from V and 6 bases from J, with 13 bases between. Germline V gene data show CDR1 as LNHDA and CDR2 as SQIVND (reference sequence).

CDR3 nucleotide sequence: TGTGCCAGCAGCAAAGGGGCCGCTAGCGGTACCTACGAGCAGTACTTC. This codes for CASSKGAASGTYEQYF. V and J are TRBV21-1 and TRBJ2-7; the table names TRBD2, a call not compared with the DNA. TRBV21-1 corresponds to a pseudogene. CDR3 length: 16 amino acids.

The chain couples TRBV29-1 to TRBJ1-2, with D perhaps TRBD1 (5 bases). V lost 4 bases, J lost 2 bases, and 11 bases lay in between. Germline V CDR1 and CDR2: SQVTM, ANQGSEA. There are 13 residues in the CDR3. In nucleotides, the CDR3 is TGCAGCGTTGGCCCCCGGGACAACTATGGCTACACCTTC. This encodes CSVGPRDNYGYTF.

The V call is TRBV4-3, the J call TRBJ1-2; the D is unclear. Germline V gene data show CDR1 as LGHNA and CDR2 as YSLEER. Trimming removed 3 bases at V and 8 bases at J, with 7 bases between. CDR3 length: 11 amino acids. CDR3 sequence (DNA): TGCGCCAGCAGCCAGGGTTCGGGCTACACCTTC. Amino acid sequence: CASSQGSGYTF.

V usage is TRBV12-3 or TRBV12-4 and J usage is TRBJ2-7, with D uncertain. V lost 6 bases and J 2 bases, leaving 5 bases between the germline ends. The CDR3 runs 11 residues. CDR3 sequence: CASRGTYEQYF. The CDR3 region has the DNA TGTGCCAGCAGAGGAACCTACGAGCAGTACTTC.

The V call is TRBV6-2 or TRBV6-3, the J call TRBJ1-5; 9 nucleotides line up with TRBD1. This CDR3 spans 16 amino acids. J was trimmed by 5 bases and V by 6 bases; bases with no gene match: 11. Per the germline V gene, CDR1 is MNHEY and CDR2 is SVGEGT. CDR3 loop: CASSPGTGLRDQPQHF. CDR3 DNA: TGTGCCAGCAGCCCCGGGACAGGGTTGAGGGATCAGCCCCAGCATTTT.